Sequencing of this TCR beta chain was carried out in a study of CXCR3-negative and CXCR3-positive naive CD8 T cells. Study results and limitations: CXCR3-positive naive cells had more hydrophobic TRB CDR3s than CXCR3-negative naive cells.

A note on this clonotype: The antigen remains undetermined.

The libraries of TRB cDNA were prepared using 5' RACE with UMI labels. TCRdb reprocessed the 5' RACE reads, with one entry per CDR3 protein and no DNA. The sample includes about 150,000 distinct CDR3 sequences. CDR1 and CDR2 from the germline V gene are SGHVS and FNYEAQ. The CDR3 is made up of 14 amino acids. The chain combines TRBV7-6 with TRBJ1-1. The sequenced sample was naive CXCR3+ CD8+ T cells from blood. Subset described: CD45RO-CCR7+CD27+CD95- naive CD8+ T cells expressing CXCR3 (TNR3+). This receptor was obtained from a human donor in good health. Some clones in this sample may be carry-over from other donors' samples. CDR3 sequence: CASSLEAGHTEAFF.